The clone carrying this TCR beta chain was counted a few times. The sample originates from a study of shared clonotypes between healthy human individuals. At the level of the study: Plates per donor: three CD4 naive, three CD4 memory, two CD8 naive, one CD8 memory.

TCRdb's copy holds only in-frame clones and misses some; the assay was immunoSEQ multiplex PCR. Of hundreds of thousands of clones detected, almost 97% appear once; the ten largest clones hold approximately 0.062%. Between the trimmed V and J ends, which lost 2 bases and 0 bases, there was a span of 5 bases. The CDR3 runs 14 residues. Germline V gives CDR1 LGHNA, CDR2 YNFKEQ. The genes are TRBV4-2 and TRBJ1-3; D remains unclear. The receptor was derived from a woman aged 25 to 39 in good health. Sequenced input: naive CD4+ T cells sorted from blood. Specified subset: CD45RA+ positively selected. Written as DNA, the CDR3 is TGTGCCAGCAGCCAATGGGTCTCTGGAAACACCATATATTTT. Translation: CASSQWVSGNTIYF.